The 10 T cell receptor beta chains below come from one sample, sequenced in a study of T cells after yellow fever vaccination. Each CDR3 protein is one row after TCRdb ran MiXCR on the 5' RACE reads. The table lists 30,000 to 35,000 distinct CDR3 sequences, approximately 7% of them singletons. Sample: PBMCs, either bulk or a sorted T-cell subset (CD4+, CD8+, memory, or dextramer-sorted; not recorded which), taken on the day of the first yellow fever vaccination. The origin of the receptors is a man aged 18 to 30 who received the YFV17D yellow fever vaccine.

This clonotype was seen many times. The CDR3 protein is CASTLSPLAGAYNEQFF. CDR3 in DNA: TGTGCCAGCACCCTATCCCCTCTCGCGGGGGCTTACAATGAGCAGTTCTTC. The chain uses TRBV12-3 or TRBV12-4 and TRBJ2-1; TRBD2 is a possible D gene (7 bases). Trimming took 7 bases from V and 4 from J, leaving 23 bases between them. CDR3 length equals 17 residues.

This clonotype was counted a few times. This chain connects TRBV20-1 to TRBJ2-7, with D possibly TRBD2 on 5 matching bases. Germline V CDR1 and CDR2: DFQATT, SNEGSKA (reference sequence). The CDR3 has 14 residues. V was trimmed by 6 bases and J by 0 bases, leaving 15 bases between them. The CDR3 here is CSAKRGKSSYEQYF. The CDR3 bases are TGCAGTGCAAAACGGGGAAAGAGCTCCTACGAGCAGTACTTC.

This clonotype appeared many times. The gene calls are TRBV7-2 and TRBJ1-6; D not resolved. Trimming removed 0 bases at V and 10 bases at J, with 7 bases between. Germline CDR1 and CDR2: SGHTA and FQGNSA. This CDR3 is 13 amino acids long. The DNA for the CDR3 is TGTGCCAGCAGCTTAGCTGGCAGGTCACCCCTCCACTTT. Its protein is CASSLAGRSPLHF.

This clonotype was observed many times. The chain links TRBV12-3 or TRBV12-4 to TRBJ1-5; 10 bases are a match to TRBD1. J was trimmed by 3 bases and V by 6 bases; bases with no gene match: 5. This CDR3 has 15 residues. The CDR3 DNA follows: TGTGCCAGCAGGTCGGACAGGGGGTACAATCAGCCCCAGCATTTT. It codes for CASRSDRGYNQPQHF.

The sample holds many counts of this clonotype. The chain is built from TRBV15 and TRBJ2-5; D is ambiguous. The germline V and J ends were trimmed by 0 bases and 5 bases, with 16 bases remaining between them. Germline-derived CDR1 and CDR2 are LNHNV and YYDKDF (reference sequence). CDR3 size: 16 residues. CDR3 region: CATSRDGGRRAETQYF. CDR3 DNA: TGTGCCACCAGCAGAGATGGCGGCCGTCGGGCGGAGACCCAGTACTTC.

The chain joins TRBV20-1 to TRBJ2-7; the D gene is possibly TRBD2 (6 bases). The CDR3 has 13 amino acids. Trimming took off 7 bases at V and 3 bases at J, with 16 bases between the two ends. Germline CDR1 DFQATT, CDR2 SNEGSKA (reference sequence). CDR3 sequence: CSVTDPGVYEQYV. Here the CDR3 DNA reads TGCAGTGTCACCGATCCGGGGGTCTACGAGCAGTACGTC.

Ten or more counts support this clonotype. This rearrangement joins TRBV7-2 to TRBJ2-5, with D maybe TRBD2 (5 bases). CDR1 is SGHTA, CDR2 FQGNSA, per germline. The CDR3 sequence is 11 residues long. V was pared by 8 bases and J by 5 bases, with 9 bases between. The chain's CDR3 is CASAQRETQYF. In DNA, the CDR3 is TGTGCCAGCGCCCAGCGGGAGACCCAGTACTTC.

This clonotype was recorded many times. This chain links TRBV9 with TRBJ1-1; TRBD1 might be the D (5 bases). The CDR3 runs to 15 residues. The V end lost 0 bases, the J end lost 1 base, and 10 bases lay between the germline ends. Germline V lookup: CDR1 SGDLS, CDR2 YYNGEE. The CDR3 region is CASSVDWGGNTEAFF. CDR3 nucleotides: TGTGCCAGCAGCGTAGATTGGGGGGGGAACACTGAAGCTTTCTTT.

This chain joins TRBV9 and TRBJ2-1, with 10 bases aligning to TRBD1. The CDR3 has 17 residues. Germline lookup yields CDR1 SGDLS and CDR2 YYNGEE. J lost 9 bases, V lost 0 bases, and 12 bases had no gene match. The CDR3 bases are TGTGCCAGCAGCGTAGCCGGGCGTGGGACAGGGGCCGGTGAGCAGTTCTTC. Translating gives CASSVAGRGTGAGEQFF.

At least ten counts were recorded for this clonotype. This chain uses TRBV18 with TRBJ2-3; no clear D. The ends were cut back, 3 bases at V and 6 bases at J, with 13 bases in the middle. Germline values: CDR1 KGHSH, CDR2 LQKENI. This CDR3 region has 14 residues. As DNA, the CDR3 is TGTGCCAGCTCACCGGGTCTTTTCCCGGATACGCAGTATTTT. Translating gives CASSPGLFPDTQYF.